The following is a T cell receptor (beta chain) sequence with its context. This specimen belongs to a study of T-cell memory formation after mild COVID-19. Study background: Largely donor-specific TCR clusters were found.

One entry per CDR3 protein, called by TCRdb with MiXCR from the 5' RACE reads. The sample lists 89,000 or so distinct CDR3 sequences; around 13% were seen once. This clonotype was sampled from a man between 18 and 29 years old who had mild COVID-19 (a few samples of this study predate the infection). Cell type and time point are not known. The sample consisted of PBMCs or a T cell subset sorted from them (not recorded which).

The CDR3 coding sequence is TGTGCCAGTGAGGGGACAGCCTCCTACGAGCAGTACTTC. Translated, it gives CASEGTASYEQYF. The chain combines TRBV2 with TRBJ2-7; 7 nucleotides line up with TRBD1. CDR3 length: 13 amino acids. Germline V gives CDR1 SNHLY, CDR2 FYNNEI. After removal of 9 bases from V and 0 bases from J, the junction contained 5 bases not matched to a gene.